This T cell receptor (beta chain) was recovered during a study of siplizumab effects on memory and regulatory T cells. V was trimmed by 1 base and J by 10 bases, leaving 12 bases between them. The CDR3 runs to 13 residues. Germline V gives CDR1 SGHTA, CDR2 FQGNSA. Sequenced by immunoSEQ multiplex PCR; TCRdb stores in-frame clones only, minus some. This table has 90,000 to 120,000 clones, around 95% appearing once. The sample comprised Tregs sorted from blood. The sequence derives from a human donor in good health. V usage is TRBV7-2 and J usage is TRBJ2-3, with D perhaps TRBD2 (6 bases). This CDR3 is CASSLDGGKAQYF. The CDR3 nucleotides read TGTGCCAGCAGCTTAGATGGCGGGAAGGCGCAGTATTTT.